One T cell receptor beta chain is described in this entry. Its target is unknown. Measured with immunoSEQ multiplex PCR; TCRdb has only the in-frame clones, and not every one. Of about 470,000 clones listed, around 75% were seen once; the top ten hold roughly 13%. The data originate from a study of shared clonotypes between healthy human individuals. Study results and limitations: The sampled material consisted only of blood, and tissue repertoires are likely to differ.

Germline values: CDR1 LGHNA, CDR2 YNFKEQ. J was trimmed by 7 bases and V by 4 bases; bases with no gene match: 7. The CDR3 totals 14 residues. The unsorted samples had around 88 million PBMCs used for genomic DNA. The source material was PBMCs. The genes are TRBV4-2 and TRBJ1-2; 9 bases are a match to TRBD1. The origin of this receptor is a woman between 40 and 50 years old in good health. Some clones in this sample may be carry-over from other donors' samples. The CDR3 sequence: CASSPGQGGRGYTF. The CDR3 DNA reads as TGTGCCAGCAGCCCGGGACAGGGCGGACGTGGCTACACCTTC.